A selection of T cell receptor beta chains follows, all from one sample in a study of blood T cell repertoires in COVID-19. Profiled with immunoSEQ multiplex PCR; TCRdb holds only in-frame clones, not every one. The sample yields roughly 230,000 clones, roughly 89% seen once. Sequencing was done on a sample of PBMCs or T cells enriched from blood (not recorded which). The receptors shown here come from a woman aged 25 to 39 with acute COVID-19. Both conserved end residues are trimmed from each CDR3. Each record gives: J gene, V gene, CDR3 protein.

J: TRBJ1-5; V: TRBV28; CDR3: ASSHTGGANQPQH
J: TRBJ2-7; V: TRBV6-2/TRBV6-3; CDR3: ASSYGTPYEQY
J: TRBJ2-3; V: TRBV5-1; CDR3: ASSTGLADTQY
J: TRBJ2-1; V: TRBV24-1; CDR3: ATSDPGLQGDEQF
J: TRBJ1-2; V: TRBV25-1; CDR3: ASSWTGNVGYT
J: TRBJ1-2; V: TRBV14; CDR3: ASSQDGPRDRSPPLYGYT
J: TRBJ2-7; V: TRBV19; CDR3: ASSIFSGSYEQY
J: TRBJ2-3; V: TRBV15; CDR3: ATSSKSGDTQY
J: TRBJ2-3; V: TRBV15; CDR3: ATSRVPRSSRDTQY
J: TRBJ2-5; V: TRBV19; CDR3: ASSTRDRSEETQY
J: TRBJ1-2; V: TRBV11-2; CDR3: ASSFDWDRGGYT
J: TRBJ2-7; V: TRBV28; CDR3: ASNLAGGAYEQY
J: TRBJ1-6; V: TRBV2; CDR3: ASSEVSSYNSPLH
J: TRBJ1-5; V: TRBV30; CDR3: AWSVSPNQPQH
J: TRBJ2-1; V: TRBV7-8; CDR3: ASSSRDRDFLNEQF
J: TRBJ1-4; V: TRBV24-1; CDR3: ATSSPQQGAGEKLF
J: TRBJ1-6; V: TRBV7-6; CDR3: ASSLTGPVDSPLH
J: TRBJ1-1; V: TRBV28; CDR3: ASSLSQVAF
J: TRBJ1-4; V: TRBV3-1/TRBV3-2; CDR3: ASSPPGQPNEKLF
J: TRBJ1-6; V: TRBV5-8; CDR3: ATSDRGNSPLH
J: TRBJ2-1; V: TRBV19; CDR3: ASSKSRDRDEQF
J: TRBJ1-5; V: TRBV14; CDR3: ASSRADRTPQH
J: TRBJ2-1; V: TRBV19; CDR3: ASSPSRTSGGAYEQF
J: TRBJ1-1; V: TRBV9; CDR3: ASSVTELEAF
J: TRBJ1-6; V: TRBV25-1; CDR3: ASSARQAPNSPLH
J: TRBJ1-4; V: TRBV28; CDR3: ASKPSGSNEKLF
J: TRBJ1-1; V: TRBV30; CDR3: AWGEGLGEAF
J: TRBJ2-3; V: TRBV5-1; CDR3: ASSPEFTGGSLNTQY
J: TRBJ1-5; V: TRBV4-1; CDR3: ASSQGTGGNQPQH
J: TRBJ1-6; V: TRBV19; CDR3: ASSTRQGHSPLH
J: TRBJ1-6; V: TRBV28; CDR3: ASSSPNAESSYNSPLH
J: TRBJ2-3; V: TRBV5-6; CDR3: ASSGAGFTDTQY
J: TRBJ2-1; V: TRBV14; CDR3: ASSQDLSSEQF
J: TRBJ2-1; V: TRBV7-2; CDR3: ASSLGGGGANEQF
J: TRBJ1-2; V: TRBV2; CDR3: ASSRGQPYGYT
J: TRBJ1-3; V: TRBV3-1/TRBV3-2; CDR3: ASSQERDTIY
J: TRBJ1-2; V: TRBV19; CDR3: ASSIHREAPQT
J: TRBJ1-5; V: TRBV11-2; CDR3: ASSLTGNNQPQH
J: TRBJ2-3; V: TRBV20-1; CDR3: SANTGNTQY
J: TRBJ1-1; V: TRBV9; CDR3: ASSVDPDSNTEAF
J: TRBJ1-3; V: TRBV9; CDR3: ASSVVTGGTGNTIY
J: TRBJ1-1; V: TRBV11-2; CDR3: ASSLETGYTEAF
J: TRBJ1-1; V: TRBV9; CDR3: ASSGQGNEAF
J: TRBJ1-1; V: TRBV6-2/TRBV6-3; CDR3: ASSSLRGPVNTEAF
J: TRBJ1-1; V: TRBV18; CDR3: ASSPSTGTGQGWTEAF
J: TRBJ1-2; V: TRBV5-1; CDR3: ASSLGRQLANYGYT
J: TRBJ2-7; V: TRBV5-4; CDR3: ASSETPSYEQY
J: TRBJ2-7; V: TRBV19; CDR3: ASSVYGSGTVQYEQY
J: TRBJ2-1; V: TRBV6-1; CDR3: ASSEGTGEQF
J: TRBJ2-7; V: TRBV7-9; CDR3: ASSSGTGASYEQY
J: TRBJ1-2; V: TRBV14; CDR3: ASSQATGRGYGYT
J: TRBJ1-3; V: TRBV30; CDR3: AWMSSRGGNTIY
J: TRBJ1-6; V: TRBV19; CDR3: ASSDRDRAIYNSPLH
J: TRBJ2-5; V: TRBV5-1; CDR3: ASSFAGGPQGTQY
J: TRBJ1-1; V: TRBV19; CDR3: ASSMEAALNTEAF
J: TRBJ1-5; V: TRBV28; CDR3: ASSFAGANTRNQPQH
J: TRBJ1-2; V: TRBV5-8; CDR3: ASSLVSGGHT
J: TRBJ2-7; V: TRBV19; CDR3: ASSPTRIAYEQY
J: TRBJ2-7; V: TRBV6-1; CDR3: ASSEGLGQGTHEQY
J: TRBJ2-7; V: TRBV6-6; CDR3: ASTRGTGGYEQY